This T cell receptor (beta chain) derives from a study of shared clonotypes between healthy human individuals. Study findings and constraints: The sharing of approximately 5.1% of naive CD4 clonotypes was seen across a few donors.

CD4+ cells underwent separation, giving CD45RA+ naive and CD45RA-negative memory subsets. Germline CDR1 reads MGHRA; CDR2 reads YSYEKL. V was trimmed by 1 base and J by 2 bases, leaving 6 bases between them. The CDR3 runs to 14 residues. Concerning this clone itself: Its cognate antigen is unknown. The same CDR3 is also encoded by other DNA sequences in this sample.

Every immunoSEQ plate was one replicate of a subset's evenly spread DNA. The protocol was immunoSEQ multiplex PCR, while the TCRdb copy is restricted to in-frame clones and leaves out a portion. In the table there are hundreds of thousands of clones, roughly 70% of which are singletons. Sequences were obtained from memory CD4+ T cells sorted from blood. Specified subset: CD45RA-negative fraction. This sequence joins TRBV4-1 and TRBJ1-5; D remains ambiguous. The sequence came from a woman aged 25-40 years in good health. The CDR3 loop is CASSQVSGNQPQHF. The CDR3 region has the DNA TGCGCCAGCAGCCAAGTGTCAGGCAATCAGCCCCAGCATTTT.